This entry is about one T cell receptor (beta chain). Its antigen is unknown. In the PCR, 60 Vbeta and 13 Jbeta primers were used. Assay: immunoSEQ multiplex PCR; the TCRdb copy retains only in-frame clones and omits some. The sample includes more than 60,000 clones, around 76% of them seen just once. CDR3 length equals 14 residues. V was trimmed by 5 bases and J by 6 bases, leaving 16 bases between them. Germline V CDR1 and CDR2: LNHDA, SQIVND (reference sequence). This sample stems from a study of cytomegalovirus exposure and HLA in healthy donors. The study's findings and limits: In an earlier analysis, about 87% or about 30%: the productive usage of most TCR beta V segments. In vitro testing confirmed three CMV-associated chains as specific for CMV antigens.

This TCR came from a man aged 18-30 years in good health and CMV-seronegative. The chain couples TRBV19 to TRBJ1-2; no firm D call. The specimen was PBMCs. The CDR3 protein is CASSSAGPYNGYTF. CDR3 sequence (DNA): TGTGCCAGTAGTTCAGCAGGCCCCTATAATGGCTACACCTTC.